The following is a T cell receptor beta chain sequence with its context. What antigen it recognizes has not been identified. No base-level quality is on record; no much larger clone is a single base apart. The data are from a study of blood T cell repertoires in COVID-19 (dated by TCRdb to the early 2020s). For context, the study as a whole: Samples covering the acute and convalescent phases of COVID-19 were provided by collaborators in the United States, Italy and Spain. The material from the prospective study consisted of cDNA or gDNA derived from T cells, B-cell-depleted T cells, or PBMCs. Deeply sampled blood TCRbeta repertoires from subjects exposed to, actively infected with, or recovered from COVID-19 were included in the dataset. A freely available public database, intended as a resource for researchers studying the immune response to SARS-CoV-2, is where the repertoires were released. Samples came from the ongoing ImmuneRACE study (first 160 participants) plus 1,254 subjects from 6 global collaborators. A de-identified subject ID, COVID-19 status, age in years and sex were almost always included in the sample metadata. Where available, HLA class I and class II types were obtained from metadata supplied by the sample provider rather than from assay-based typing. Overall study outcomes, separate from this receptor: Clinical and demographic metadata were provided uncurated, with the amount varying by source and participant.

TCRbeta CDR3 regions were amplified from genomic DNA by means of the immunoSEQ Assay, a bias-controlled multiplex PCR. The original methods were these. Within the assay, amplification of reference gene primers was used to estimate how many nucleated cells each sample contained. To quantify the absolute abundance of each unique TCRbeta CDR3 rearrangement, sequence reads were collapsed and filtered. For each sample, productive Simpson clonality was calculated as the square root of Simpson's diversity index over productive rearrangements. Here the immuneACCESS table is served through TCRdb, limited to in-frame sequences with V and J called. Missing clones are a known gap in these copies; in checked studies unresolved V genes cover under half, and the rest lacks a known reason. That table furnishes V, J and clone size, whereas the DNA furnished D and trimming. The sample data list about 400,000 clones, and approximately 84% of these were observed just once. Almost 3% of the sample is taken by the ten largest.

Counted from cysteine to phenylalanine, this CDR3 has 13 amino acids. Only the CDR3 DNA is retained, 39 bases long and in frame from the first base. From the germline V gene (reference sequence), CDR1 is MNHEY and CDR2 is SMNVEV. V drops 11 bases and J drops 5 bases, leaving 18 bases in between. Participants in the prospective study were aged about 18 to 100 years, lived in 24 United States geographic areas, and enrolled through a virtual design. In the prospective study, cohorts were assigned on the basis of participant-reported clinical history obtained from a screening survey and a study questionnaire. Recovered participants in ImmuneRACE Cohort 3 were defined by two consecutive negative NP/OP PCR tests, clearance by a healthcare professional, or resolution of symptoms. In the prospective study, whole blood, serum and a nasopharyngeal or oropharyngeal swab were collected from each participant by mobile phlebotomists. Over an approximately 2-month period, participants in the prospective study had the option of providing additional blood draws and questionnaires. Prospective study blood samples were shipped either frozen or at room temperature before DNA extraction.

The sequence was obtained from a young woman who had recovered from COVID-19. The sequence is built from TRBV27 and TRBJ1-1, with TRBD1 as a weak D call on 5 bases. Sample: PBMCs or T cells enriched from blood (not recorded which). The CDR3 protein: CASQTGGGTEAFF. The nucleotide sequence reads as follows: TGTGCCTCTCAGACCGGGGGAGGGACTGAAGCTTTCTTT.